The rows below give T cell receptor beta chains drawn from one sample of a study of blood T cell repertoires in COVID-19. Sequencing was performed with immunoSEQ multiplex PCR; in TCRdb, only in-frame clones are kept and a portion is missing. The sample shows 220,000 or so clones, over 65% of them seen only once. The sequenced material came from PBMCs or T cells enriched from blood (not recorded which). The receptors were gathered from a woman in her fifties or sixties who had recovered from COVID-19. CDR3s include the opening cysteine and the closing phenylalanine or tryptophan. Fields, in order: D gene, J gene, V gene, clone size, CDR3 DNA, CDR3 protein. The D gene is left open where the match is weak. Size is stated for part of the rows, as once, few or many counts, or as a class when the clone is expanded.

d_gene: .; j_gene: TRBJ2-7; v_gene: TRBV28; abundance: .; CDR3nt: TGTGCCAGCAGTATCGGTGGGGGGACCCTCTCCTACGAGCAGTACTTC; CDR3aa: CASSIGGGTLSYEQYF
d_gene: TRBD1; j_gene: TRBJ1-1; v_gene: TRBV6-2/TRBV6-3; abundance: .; CDR3nt: TGTGCCAGCAGTTACTCACGGACAGGGCAAGACACTGAAGCTTTCTTT; CDR3aa: CASSYSRTGQDTEAFF
d_gene: .; j_gene: TRBJ1-2; v_gene: TRBV2; abundance: few; CDR3nt: TGTGCCAGCACCTCGGGTCCTTTTGGCTACACCTTC; CDR3aa: CASTSGPFGYTF
d_gene: TRBD2; j_gene: TRBJ2-3; v_gene: TRBV7-9; abundance: .; CDR3nt: TGTGCCAGCAGCTCCCGACTAGCGGGGGCCCCCACAGATACGCAGTATTTT; CDR3aa: CASSSRLAGAPTDTQYF
d_gene: .; j_gene: TRBJ1-5; v_gene: TRBV19; abundance: .; CDR3nt: TGTGCCAGTAGAGACAGTAACAATCAGCCCCAGCATTTT; CDR3aa: CASRDSNNQPQHF
d_gene: TRBD2; j_gene: TRBJ2-1; v_gene: TRBV18; abundance: .; CDR3nt: TGTGCCAGCTCACCGGCAACTAGCGGCATCAACAATGAGCAGTTCTTC; CDR3aa: CASSPATSGINNEQFF
d_gene: .; j_gene: TRBJ2-5; v_gene: TRBV29-1; abundance: .; CDR3nt: TGCAGCGTTGCTGAGCTTATTTCGGAGACCCAGTACTTC; CDR3aa: CSVAELISETQYF
d_gene: TRBD1; j_gene: TRBJ1-6; v_gene: TRBV2; abundance: .; CDR3nt: TGTGCCAGCAAAAATTGGGACAGGGAAAGTTCACCCCTCCACTTT; CDR3aa: CASKNWDRESSPLHF
d_gene: .; j_gene: TRBJ2-5; v_gene: TRBV1; abundance: few; CDR3nt: TGCACCAGCCAGCGGGGGGGCCGGCAAGAGACCCAGTACTTC; CDR3aa: CTSQRGGRQETQYF
d_gene: .; j_gene: TRBJ1-1; v_gene: TRBV6-5; abundance: .; CDR3nt: TGTGCCATCTCCCTCGGGGTTCGGACTGAAGCTTTCTTT; CDR3aa: CAISLGVRTEAFF
d_gene: .; j_gene: TRBJ2-5; v_gene: TRBV19; abundance: .; CDR3nt: TGTGCCAGTAGTAAGAACAGGGAAGAGACCCAGTACTTC; CDR3aa: CASSKNREETQYF
d_gene: TRBD1; j_gene: TRBJ1-1; v_gene: TRBV2; abundance: .; CDR3nt: TGTGCCAGCAGTGGGGACAGCATTTCGTCTGAAGCTTTCTTT; CDR3aa: CASSGDSISSEAFF
d_gene: .; j_gene: TRBJ1-6; v_gene: TRBV3-1/TRBV3-2; abundance: .; CDR3nt: TGTGCCAGCAGTCTTACCGGGGAATGGTCACCCCTCCACTTT; CDR3aa: CASSLTGEWSPLHF
d_gene: .; j_gene: TRBJ1-1; v_gene: TRBV6-6; abundance: .; CDR3nt: TGTGCCAGCACCCTTTTCGAGGCAGATGACCCTGAAGCTTTCTTT; CDR3aa: CASTLFEADDPEAFF
d_gene: .; j_gene: TRBJ2-3; v_gene: TRBV29-1; abundance: .; CDR3nt: TGCAGCGTTGAGCGAGCGAGCACAGGCACGCAGTATTTT; CDR3aa: CSVERASTGTQYF
d_gene: .; j_gene: TRBJ1-1; v_gene: TRBV5-5; abundance: .; CDR3nt: TGTGCCAGCAGCGCCGGGAGGAACACTGAAGCTTTCTTT; CDR3aa: CASSAGRNTEAFF
d_gene: .; j_gene: TRBJ1-6; v_gene: TRBV6-6; abundance: .; CDR3nt: TGTGCCAGCAGTGCGCCCAGGGCCCCCTTAAATTCACCCCTCCACTTT; CDR3aa: CASSAPRAPLNSPLHF
d_gene: .; j_gene: TRBJ2-6; v_gene: TRBV6-5; abundance: .; CDR3nt: TGTGCCAGCAGGACAGTTTCCGGGGCCAACGTCCTGACTTTC; CDR3aa: CASRTVSGANVLTF
d_gene: .; j_gene: TRBJ1-1; v_gene: TRBV6-5; abundance: .; CDR3nt: TGTGCCAGCAAGGGGCCGAACACTGAAGCTTTCTTT; CDR3aa: CASKGPNTEAFF
d_gene: .; j_gene: TRBJ1-2; v_gene: TRBV3-1/TRBV3-2; abundance: .; CDR3nt: TGTGCCAGCAGCCCCCGGGATAACTATGGCTACACCTTC; CDR3aa: CASSPRDNYGYTF
d_gene: TRBD1; j_gene: TRBJ2-7; v_gene: TRBV27; abundance: .; CDR3nt: TGTGCCAGCACCCCCGGGACAGGACCCTACGAGCAGTACTTC; CDR3aa: CASTPGTGPYEQYF
d_gene: TRBD1; j_gene: TRBJ1-5; v_gene: TRBV7-9; abundance: .; CDR3nt: TGTGCCAGCAGCTTAGCGGGGACAGGGGGATTTCAGCCCCAGCATTTT; CDR3aa: CASSLAGTGGFQPQHF
d_gene: .; j_gene: TRBJ1-1; v_gene: TRBV6-5; abundance: .; CDR3nt: TGTGCCAGCAGGAGCGGGGTAGGTACTGAAGCTTTCTTT; CDR3aa: CASRSGVGTEAFF
d_gene: TRBD1; j_gene: TRBJ1-6; v_gene: TRBV5-1; abundance: .; CDR3nt: TGCGCCAGCAGCTTGGACCCAGGGGGCAGCTCCTATAATTCACCCCTCCACTTT; CDR3aa: CASSLDPGGSSYNSPLHF
d_gene: .; j_gene: TRBJ1-1; v_gene: TRBV5-4; abundance: .; CDR3nt: TGTGCCAGCAGCCTTCCGCTAGGGGGGAACACTGAAGCTTTCTTT; CDR3aa: CASSLPLGGNTEAFF
d_gene: .; j_gene: TRBJ2-3; v_gene: TRBV13; abundance: .; CDR3nt: TGTGCCACCCACCGCGGGCGCACAGATACGCAGTATTTT; CDR3aa: CATHRGRTDTQYF
d_gene: TRBD2; j_gene: TRBJ2-1; v_gene: TRBV10-1; abundance: .; CDR3nt: TGCGCCAGCAGTGTTGAACCGTGGGGACTAGTAATTCAGTTCTTC; CDR3aa: CASSVEPWGLVIQFF
d_gene: .; j_gene: TRBJ2-5; v_gene: TRBV3-1/TRBV3-2; abundance: .; CDR3nt: TGTGCCAGCAGCCAAGTACTCACCCACCAAGAGACCCAGTACTTC; CDR3aa: CASSQVLTHQETQYF
d_gene: .; j_gene: TRBJ1-1; v_gene: TRBV14; abundance: .; CDR3nt: TGTGCCAGCAGTAGACAGGAGGCTTCTGAAGCTTTCTTT; CDR3aa: CASSRQEASEAFF
d_gene: .; j_gene: TRBJ1-1; v_gene: TRBV19; abundance: .; CDR3nt: TGTGCCAGTAGTACCCAGGGTCGAACTGAAGCTTTCTTT; CDR3aa: CASSTQGRTEAFF
d_gene: .; j_gene: TRBJ1-4; v_gene: TRBV15; abundance: few; CDR3nt: TGTGCCACCAGCAGAGTGGGGGGAACTAATGAAAAACTGTTTTTT; CDR3aa: CATSRVGGTNEKLFF
d_gene: .; j_gene: TRBJ1-1; v_gene: TRBV18; abundance: .; CDR3nt: TGTGCCAGCTCACCTCCAGGGTACACTGAAGCTTTCTTT; CDR3aa: CASSPPGYTEAFF
d_gene: .; j_gene: TRBJ1-3; v_gene: TRBV6-1; abundance: .; CDR3nt: TGTGCCAGCAGTGAACGGCAGGGGCACACCATATATTTT; CDR3aa: CASSERQGHTIYF
d_gene: .; j_gene: TRBJ2-7; v_gene: TRBV19; abundance: .; CDR3nt: TGTGCCAGTAGTATAGGCAGGGGCGCAGGGGAGCAGTACTTC; CDR3aa: CASSIGRGAGEQYF
d_gene: TRBD1; j_gene: TRBJ1-6; v_gene: TRBV10-3; abundance: .; CDR3nt: TGTGCCATCAGTGAGGGACAGGGTGGCTCACCCCTCCACTTT; CDR3aa: CAISEGQGGSPLHF
d_gene: TRBD2; j_gene: TRBJ2-1; v_gene: TRBV5-1; abundance: .; CDR3nt: TGCGCCAGCAGCATGAGCGGGGGGAAATACAATGAGCAGTTCTTC; CDR3aa: CASSMSGGKYNEQFF
d_gene: TRBD1; j_gene: TRBJ1-1; v_gene: TRBV11-2; abundance: .; CDR3nt: TGTGCCAGCAGCCCCGGACAGGGGGATTTCGCCAACACTGAAGCTTTCTTT; CDR3aa: CASSPGQGDFANTEAFF
d_gene: .; j_gene: TRBJ1-2; v_gene: TRBV25-1; abundance: .; CDR3nt: TGTGCCAGCAGTTCCCTGGGGGAGGGCAACTATGGCTACACCTTC; CDR3aa: CASSSLGEGNYGYTF
d_gene: TRBD1; j_gene: TRBJ1-2; v_gene: TRBV7-9; abundance: .; CDR3nt: TGTGCCAGCAGCTTAGTGGGGACAGCAACCCTGGGGCGCTATGGCTACACCTTC; CDR3aa: CASSLVGTATLGRYGYTF
d_gene: .; j_gene: TRBJ1-6; v_gene: TRBV6-5; abundance: .; CDR3nt: TGTGCCAGCAGGGCAGCGGGGAATTCACCCCTCCACTTT; CDR3aa: CASRAAGNSPLHF
d_gene: TRBD1; j_gene: TRBJ2-3; v_gene: TRBV6-6; abundance: once; CDR3nt: TGTGCCAGCGGTATACCGGGACAGGGAACAGATACGCAGTATTTT; CDR3aa: CASGIPGQGTDTQYF
d_gene: TRBD1; j_gene: TRBJ2-7; v_gene: TRBV9; abundance: .; CDR3nt: TGTGCCAGCAGCCCCAGGACAGGGGGTGAGGACGAGCAGTACTTC; CDR3aa: CASSPRTGGEDEQYF
d_gene: .; j_gene: TRBJ2-5; v_gene: TRBV24-1; abundance: .; CDR3nt: TGTGCCACCAGTGATTTCGGGAATTACTTC; CDR3aa: CATSDFGNYF
d_gene: TRBD1; j_gene: TRBJ1-1; v_gene: TRBV3-1/TRBV3-2; abundance: .; CDR3nt: TGTGCCAGCAGCCCTAAAGGACAGGGGGCTAACACTGAAGCTTTCTTT; CDR3aa: CASSPKGQGANTEAFF
d_gene: TRBD1; j_gene: TRBJ1-1; v_gene: TRBV12-3/TRBV12-4; abundance: .; CDR3nt: TGTGCCAGCAGTTCACAGGGGGACACTGAAGCTTTCTTT; CDR3aa: CASSSQGDTEAFF
d_gene: .; j_gene: TRBJ1-2; v_gene: TRBV6-6; abundance: .; CDR3nt: TGTGCCAGCAGGTTTGGGGGGGATAGGGCCTATGGCTACACCTTC; CDR3aa: CASRFGGDRAYGYTF
d_gene: TRBD1; j_gene: TRBJ2-7; v_gene: TRBV19; abundance: .; CDR3nt: TGTGCCAGTAGTGGACAGGTGAGCTCCTACGAGCAGTACTTC; CDR3aa: CASSGQVSSYEQYF
d_gene: .; j_gene: TRBJ2-2; v_gene: TRBV7-3; abundance: .; CDR3nt: TGTGCCAGCAGCCCCTACGTTGGCGGGGAGCTGTTTTTT; CDR3aa: CASSPYVGGELFF
d_gene: TRBD2; j_gene: TRBJ2-1; v_gene: TRBV7-2; abundance: .; CDR3nt: TGTGCCAGCAGCCCTTTAGCGGGCTTCTCCTACAATGAGCAGTTCTTC; CDR3aa: CASSPLAGFSYNEQFF
d_gene: .; j_gene: TRBJ1-5; v_gene: TRBV6-1; abundance: .; CDR3nt: TGTGCCAGCAGTGAATGGGGACAAAATAGCAATCAGCCCCAGCATTTT; CDR3aa: CASSEWGQNSNQPQHF
d_gene: TRBD1; j_gene: TRBJ2-7; v_gene: TRBV2; abundance: .; CDR3nt: TGTGCCAGCAGTTGGGACAGGGAGCAGTACTTC; CDR3aa: CASSWDREQYF
d_gene: TRBD2; j_gene: TRBJ2-7; v_gene: TRBV9; abundance: .; CDR3nt: TGTGCCAGCAGCCCAAGGGGGGGACTAGCGGGGCGGTTTGAGCAGTACTTC; CDR3aa: CASSPRGGLAGRFEQYF
d_gene: .; j_gene: TRBJ2-5; v_gene: TRBV27; abundance: .; CDR3nt: TGTGCCAGCAGTTCGCACGGGGTCCAAGAGACCCAGTACTTC; CDR3aa: CASSSHGVQETQYF
d_gene: .; j_gene: TRBJ1-2; v_gene: TRBV3-1/TRBV3-2; abundance: .; CDR3nt: TGTGCCAGCAGCCAAGGGCAGGCAGGGCCCCACCGGGTGGATGGCTACACCTTC; CDR3aa: CASSQGQAGPHRVDGYTF
d_gene: TRBD1; j_gene: TRBJ1-2; v_gene: TRBV5-5; abundance: .; CDR3nt: TGTGCCAGCAGGGAGCAGGGGGCCCCCTCTGGCTACACCTTC; CDR3aa: CASREQGAPSGYTF
d_gene: .; j_gene: TRBJ2-2; v_gene: TRBV28; abundance: .; CDR3nt: TGTGCCAGCAGCAGACAGGTTATGAACACCGGGGAGCTGTTTTTT; CDR3aa: CASSRQVMNTGELFF
d_gene: TRBD1; j_gene: TRBJ1-4; v_gene: TRBV19; abundance: .; CDR3nt: TGTGCCAGTAGCGGACAGGGGGGATGGGAAAAACTGTTTTTT; CDR3aa: CASSGQGGWEKLFF
d_gene: .; j_gene: TRBJ1-1; v_gene: TRBV10-2; abundance: .; CDR3nt: TGCGCCAGCAGTGTTTCGGGGGATGAAGCTTTCTTT; CDR3aa: CASSVSGDEAFF
d_gene: TRBD1; j_gene: TRBJ1-1; v_gene: TRBV6-5; abundance: .; CDR3nt: TGTGCCAGCCAGGGACAGCGGGGGACTGAAGCTTTCTTT; CDR3aa: CASQGQRGTEAFF
d_gene: .; j_gene: TRBJ1-1; v_gene: TRBV6-5; abundance: .; CDR3nt: TGTGCCAGCAGCGATAACTTGGCTGAAGCTTTCTTT; CDR3aa: CASSDNLAEAFF